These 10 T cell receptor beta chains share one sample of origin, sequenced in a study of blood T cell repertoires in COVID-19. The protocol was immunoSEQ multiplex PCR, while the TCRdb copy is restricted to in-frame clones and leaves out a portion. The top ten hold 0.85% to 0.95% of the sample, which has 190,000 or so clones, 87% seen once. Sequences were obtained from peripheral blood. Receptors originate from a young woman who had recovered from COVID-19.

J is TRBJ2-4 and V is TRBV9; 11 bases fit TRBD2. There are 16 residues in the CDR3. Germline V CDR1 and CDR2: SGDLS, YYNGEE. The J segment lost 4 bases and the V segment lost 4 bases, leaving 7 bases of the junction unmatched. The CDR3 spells CASSSPTSGAKNIQYF. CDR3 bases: TGTGCCAGCAGCAGCCCGACTAGCGGGGCTAAAAACATTCAGTACTTC.

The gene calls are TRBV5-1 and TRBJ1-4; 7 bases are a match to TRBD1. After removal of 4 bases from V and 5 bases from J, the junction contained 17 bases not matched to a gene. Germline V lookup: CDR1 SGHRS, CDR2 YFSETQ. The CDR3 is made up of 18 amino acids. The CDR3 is CASSNTPRTGNHNEKLFF. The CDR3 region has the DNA TGCGCCAGCAGCAATACCCCCAGGACAGGCAACCACAATGAAAAACTGTTTTTT. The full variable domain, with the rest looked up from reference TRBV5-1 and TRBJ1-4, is KAGVTQTPRYLIKTRGQQVTLSCSPISGHRSVSWYQQTPGQGLQFLFEYFSETQRNKGNFPGRFSGRQFSNSRSEMNVSTLELGDSALYLCASSNTPRTGNHNEKLFFGSGTQLSVL.

This CDR3 is CAGGRQETQYF. DNA of the CDR3: TGTGCGGGGGGACGGCAAGAGACCCAGTACTTC. The V and J genes are TRBV7-9 and TRBJ2-5; maybe TRBD2 (6 bases). This CDR3 has 11 amino acids. Germline assignment: CDR1 SEHNR and CDR2 FQNEAQ (reference sequence).

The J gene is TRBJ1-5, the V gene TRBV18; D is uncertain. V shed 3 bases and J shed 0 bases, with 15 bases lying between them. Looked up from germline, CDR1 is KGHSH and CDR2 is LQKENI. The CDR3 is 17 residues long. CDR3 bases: TGTGCCAGCTCACCGGAAGTGAGGGCCTATAGCAATCAGCCCCAGCATTTT. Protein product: CASSPEVRAYSNQPQHF. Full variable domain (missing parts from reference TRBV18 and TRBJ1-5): NAGVMQNPRHLVRRRGQEARLRCSPMKGHSHVYWYRQLPEEGLKFMVYLQKENIIDESGMPKERFSAEFPKEGPSILRIQQVVRGDSAAYFCASSPEVRAYSNQPQHFGDGTRLSIL.

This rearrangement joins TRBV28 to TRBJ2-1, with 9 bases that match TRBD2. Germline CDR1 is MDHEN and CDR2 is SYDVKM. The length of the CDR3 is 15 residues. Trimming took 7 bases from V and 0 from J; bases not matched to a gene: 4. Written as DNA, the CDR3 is TGTGCCAGCATATTTAGCGGGGGCTCCTACAATGAGCAGTTCTTC. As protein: CASIFSGGSYNEQFF. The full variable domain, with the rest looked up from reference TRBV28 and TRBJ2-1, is DVKVTQSSRYLVKRTGEKVFLECVQDMDHENMFWYRQDPGLGLRLIYFSYDVKMKEKGDIPEGYSVSREKKERFSLILESASTNQTSMYLCASIFSGGSYNEQFFGPGTRLTVL.

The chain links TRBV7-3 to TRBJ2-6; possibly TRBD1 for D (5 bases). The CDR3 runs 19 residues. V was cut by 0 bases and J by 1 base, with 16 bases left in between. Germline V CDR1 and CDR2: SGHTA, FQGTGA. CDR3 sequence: CASSLTWGRIPSGANVLTF. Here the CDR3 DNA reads TGTGCCAGCAGCTTAACTTGGGGCAGAATACCTTCTGGGGCCAACGTCCTGACTTTC.

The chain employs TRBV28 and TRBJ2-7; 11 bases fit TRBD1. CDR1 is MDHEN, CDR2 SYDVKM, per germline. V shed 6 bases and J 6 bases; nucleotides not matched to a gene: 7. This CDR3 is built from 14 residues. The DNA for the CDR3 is TGTGCCAGCAGCCTGGGACAGGGGGTACGCGAGCAGTACGTC. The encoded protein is CASSLGQGVREQYV.

The CDR3 is CASSLGGYNEQFF. The CDR3 region has the DNA TGTGCCAGCAGCTTGGGAGGATACAATGAGCAGTTCTTC. The chain recombines TRBV5-4 with TRBJ2-1; D ambiguous. The CDR3 sequence is 13 residues long. The ends were cut back, 0 bases at V and 4 bases at J, with 5 bases in the middle. Per the germline V gene, CDR1 is SGHNT and CDR2 is YYREEE (reference sequence).

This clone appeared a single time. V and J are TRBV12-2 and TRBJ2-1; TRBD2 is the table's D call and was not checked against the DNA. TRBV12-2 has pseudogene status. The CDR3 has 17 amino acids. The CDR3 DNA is TGTGCAAGTCGCTCCGAGGGGAGAGGCGGGAGCTACAATGAGCAGTTCTTC. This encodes CASRSEGRGGSYNEQFF.

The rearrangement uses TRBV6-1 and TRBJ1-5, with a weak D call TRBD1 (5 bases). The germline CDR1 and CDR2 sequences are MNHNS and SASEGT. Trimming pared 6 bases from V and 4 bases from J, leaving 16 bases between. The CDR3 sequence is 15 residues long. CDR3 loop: CASSRSPQGNQPQHF. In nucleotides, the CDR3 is TGTGCCAGCAGCCGCTCGCCCCAGGGAAATCAGCCCCAGCATTTT.